The 2 T cell receptor beta chains below all came from one sample that was sequenced in a study of T cells in Graves' hyperthyroidism and ophthalmopathy. Amplification of TCR beta CDR3 regions was performed using RNA transcripts as template. Primed by the HTBI set, a first-round RT-PCR was run on the TCR CDR3. TCRdb recomputed calls from the multiplex PCR reads with MiXCR, one row per CDR3 protein. The profile shows hundreds of thousands of distinct CDR3 sequences, about 35% of them singletons. The sample taken for sequencing was blood. These receptors came from a woman in her forties with Graves' hyperthyroidism.

The chain combines TRBV6-5 with TRBJ1-3, with 7 bases that match TRBD1. Trimming cost V 7 bases and J 0 bases; bases outside gene matches: 9. The CDR3 spans 16 residues. Germline-derived CDR1 and CDR2 are MNHEY and SVGAGI. DNA of the CDR3: TGTGCCAGCAACGGACAGGAACTCCACTCTGGAAACACCATATATTTT. Its translation: CASNGQELHSGNTIYF.

On this clonotype itself: Being one base from a much bigger clone, this may be a read error. The chain joins TRBV6-2 or TRBV6-3 to TRBJ2-7; D gene unclear. CDR1 is MNHEY and CDR2 is SVGEGT in the germline V gene. The CDR3 sequence is 13 residues long. V shed 6 bases and J shed 0 bases, with 9 bases lying between them. CDR3 sequence reads: CASSRHSSYEQYF. CDR3 DNA sequence: TGTGCCAGCAGCCGGCACAGCTCCTACGAGCAGTACTTC.